The 8 T cell receptor beta chains presented below share a single source sample, sequenced in a study of blood T cell repertoires in COVID-19 (TCRdb year 2020). The library was produced with the immunoSEQ multiplex PCR assay. TCRdb stores this immuneACCESS table with in-frame sequences only. Part of the clones is absent; in the studies checked, under half of the shortfall reflects unresolved V genes, and no reason is known for the rest. This sample holds fewer than 700,000 clones; 85% to 90% were observed only once. The ten top clones hold about 8% of the sample. Source material: peripheral blood. The receptors were gathered from a woman aged 45-59 years with COVID-19, enrolled during active disease.

This clone was seen once. This chain uses TRBV7-3 with TRBJ1-2; D is ambiguous. CDR3 size: 12 residues. V was trimmed by 0 bases and J by 6 bases, leaving 5 bases between them. CDR1 and CDR2 from the germline V gene are SGHTA and FQGTGA. The CDR3 is CASSLTGDGYTF. As DNA, the CDR3 is TGTGCCAGCAGCTTAACCGGGGATGGCTACACCTTC.

The rearrangement uses TRBV7-2 and TRBJ1-2, with TRBD1 identical over 7 bases. This CDR3 has 13 residues. Germline V CDR1 and CDR2: SGHTA, FQGNSA. With V trimmed by 5 bases and J by 8 bases, 8 bases remained unmatched. The CDR3 sequence is CASSPVQGYGYTF. Written as DNA, the CDR3 is TGTGCCAGCAGCCCCGTACAGGGGTACGGCTACACCTTC.

V usage is TRBV5-1 and J usage is TRBJ2-2; 9 positions agree with TRBD1. V shed 3 bases and J 5 bases; nucleotides not matched to a gene: 5. From germline, CDR1 is SGHRS and CDR2 YFSETQ. CDR3 length equals 15 residues. The CDR3 DNA follows: TGCGCCAGCAGCTCCACAGGGGGCCGAACCGGGGAGCTGTTTTTT. Its translation is CASSSTGGRTGELFF.

The chain uses TRBV5-1 and TRBJ2-1, with D possibly TRBD2 on 6 matching bases. V was trimmed by 4 bases and J by 0 bases, leaving 14 bases between them. Germline CDR1 SGHRS, CDR2 YFSETQ. This CDR3 is built from 16 residues. The CDR3 DNA is TGCGCCAGCAGCCGGGGGACCTTCAGCTCCTACAATGAGCAGTTCTTC. Encoded protein: CASSRGTFSSYNEQFF.

V is TRBV29-1 and J is TRBJ2-3, with TRBD1 matching 9 bases. The CDR3 contains 14 residues. V gave up 4 bases and J gave up 5 bases; unmatched junction bases: 7. Germline-derived CDR1 and CDR2 are SQVTM and ANQGSEA. The CDR3 here is CSVGGQGRIDTQYF. The CDR3 region has the DNA TGCAGCGTTGGCGGACAGGGGAGGATAGATACGCAGTATTTT.

The table lists this clone with a count of one. J is TRBJ2-1 and V is TRBV25-1; 7 bases map to TRBD1. This CDR3 contains 17 residues. The V segment lost 4 bases and the J segment 4 bases; nucleotides outside the gene matches: 13. Germline CDR1 reads MGHDK; CDR2 reads SYGVNS. The chain's CDR3 is CASSAYKGDSFYNEQFF. DNA of the CDR3: TGTGCCAGCAGTGCTTATAAAGGGGACAGCTTTTACAATGAGCAGTTCTTC.

This chain uses TRBV19 with TRBJ2-2, with 13 bases that match TRBD2. V shed 0 bases and J 6 bases; nucleotides not matched to a gene: 4. CDR3 length: 17 residues. In germline, CDR1 is LNHDA, CDR2 SQIVND (reference sequence). The CDR3 protein is CASSIDGTSGDPGELFF. In nucleotides, the CDR3 is TGTGCCAGTAGTATAGACGGGACTAGCGGGGACCCCGGGGAGCTGTTTTTT.

The CDR3 loop is CASSLKRASSPDTQYF. CDR3 DNA: TGTGCCAGCAGCTTAAAGCGAGCGTCTTCGCCAGATACGCAGTATTTT. The chain links TRBV7-2 to TRBJ2-3; D not certain. V lost 2 bases and J lost 4, with 16 bases in between. Germline loops: CDR1 SGHTA, CDR2 FQGNSA. This CDR3 is built from 16 residues.